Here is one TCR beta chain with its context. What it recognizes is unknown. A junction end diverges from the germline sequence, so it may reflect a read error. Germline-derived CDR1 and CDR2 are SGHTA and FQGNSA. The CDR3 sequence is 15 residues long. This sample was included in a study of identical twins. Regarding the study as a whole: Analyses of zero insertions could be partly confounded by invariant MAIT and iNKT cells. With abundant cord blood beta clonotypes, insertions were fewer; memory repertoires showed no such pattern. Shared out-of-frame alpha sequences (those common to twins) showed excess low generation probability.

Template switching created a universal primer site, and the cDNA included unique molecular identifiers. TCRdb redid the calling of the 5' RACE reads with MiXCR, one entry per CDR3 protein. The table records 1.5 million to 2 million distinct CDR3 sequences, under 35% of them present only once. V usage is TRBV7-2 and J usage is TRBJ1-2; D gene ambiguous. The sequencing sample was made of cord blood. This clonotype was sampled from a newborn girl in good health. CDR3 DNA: TGTGCCAGCAGCTTAGTTCTTTGGGATATCTATGGCTGCACCTTC. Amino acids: CASSLVLWDIYGCTF.